This T cell receptor beta chain is drawn from a study of T cell repertoires in cytomegalovirus infection. Study in general: In the study, CMV epitopes included recently identified HLA-C-restricted and well-studied HLA-B-restricted ones. Both a matching HLA type and CMV infection were indicated by public TCR beta signatures. Findings and caveats of the study: There were carriers of CMV plus the relevant HLA, and cumulative public TCR beta family frequency identified them. Across the ex vivo response, the dominant clonotypes were HLA-C-restricted CMV-specific TCR beta clonotypes.

Notes on this clonotype: Its antigen is unidentified.

One entry per CDR3 protein, called by TCRdb with MiXCR from the reads. The sample consists of a few hundred thousand distinct CDR3 sequences, less than 25% of them appearing once. Germline CDR1 and CDR2: LGHNA and YSLEER. Between the trimmed V and J ends, which lost 1 base and 7 bases, there was a span of 11 bases. The CDR3 has 14 amino acids. The source of this sequence is a human donor in good health (CMV status not recorded). Some clones in this sample may be carry-over from other donors' samples. The sequencing here drew on cultured PBMCs, taken from culture after CMV antigen stimulation. This sequence joins TRBV4-3 and TRBJ2-1; D gene ambiguous. CDR3 nucleotide sequence: TGCGCCAGCAGCCAAGTCGGTATGGGTAATGAGCAGTTCTTC. Its translation: CASSQVGMGNEQFF.